These T cell receptor beta chains were read from a single sample in a study of blood T cell repertoires in COVID-19. The protocol was immunoSEQ multiplex PCR, while the TCRdb copy is restricted to in-frame clones and leaves out a portion. The repertoire holds about 160,000 clones, with roughly 86% as singletons. Sequencing used peripheral blood. These receptors originate from a woman aged 55-70 years who had recovered from COVID-19. CDR3s include the opening cysteine and the closing phenylalanine or tryptophan. Fields, in order: V gene, clone size, D gene, J gene, CDR3 DNA, CDR3 protein. The D gene is left open where the match is weak. Not all rows give a size; the values are once, few, many and, for expanded clones, a class.

V gene: TRBV7-9; clone size: -; D gene: -; J gene: TRBJ1-2; CDR3 DNA: TGTGCCAGCAGCTTAGGAGGGGTGGAGGGCGGCTACACCTTC; CDR3 protein: CASSLGGVEGGYTF
V gene: TRBV5-1; clone size: -; D gene: -; J gene: TRBJ2-3; CDR3 DNA: TGCGCCAGCAGCCCCTGGCAACGCACAGATACGCAGTATTTT; CDR3 protein: CASSPWQRTDTQYF
V gene: TRBV3-1/TRBV3-2; clone size: -; D gene: -; J gene: TRBJ2-6; CDR3 DNA: TGTGCCAGCAGCCAAGATCGTAGGGGTGCGGGGGCCAACGTCCTGACTTTC; CDR3 protein: CASSQDRRGAGANVLTF
V gene: TRBV6-6; clone size: once; D gene: TRBD2; J gene: TRBJ2-3; CDR3 DNA: TGTGCCAGCAGTCACCGTCCCGGGACTAGCGGGGGAGGAGATACGCAGTATTTT; CDR3 protein: CASSHRPGTSGGGDTQYF
V gene: TRBV5-1; clone size: -; D gene: TRBD2; J gene: TRBJ2-2; CDR3 DNA: TGCGCCAGCAGCTTGGAGGCCGGACTAGCGGGGGTTACCGGGGAGCTGTTTTTT; CDR3 protein: CASSLEAGLAGVTGELFF
V gene: TRBV5-8; clone size: once; D gene: TRBD1; J gene: TRBJ2-1; CDR3 DNA: TGTGCCAGCAGCCCGGGACAGGACTACAATGAGCAGTTCTTC; CDR3 protein: CASSPGQDYNEQFF
V gene: TRBV7-9; clone size: -; D gene: TRBD2; J gene: TRBJ2-1; CDR3 DNA: TGTGCCAGCAGCCATACTAGCGCCGCCGCCCTCGCCTATGAGCAGTTCTTC; CDR3 protein: CASSHTSAAALAYEQFF
V gene: TRBV19; clone size: -; D gene: -; J gene: TRBJ1-2; CDR3 DNA: TGTGCCAGTAGTATTGTTCCGCAGGGATCTAACTATGGCTACACCTTC; CDR3 protein: CASSIVPQGSNYGYTF
V gene: TRBV30; clone size: -; D gene: TRBD1; J gene: TRBJ2-7; CDR3 DNA: TGTGCCTGGAGGCTGACAGGGCCCCCCTACGAGCAGTACTTC; CDR3 protein: CAWRLTGPPYEQYF
V gene: TRBV9; clone size: -; D gene: TRBD1; J gene: TRBJ1-1; CDR3 DNA: TGTGCCAGCAGCGGGGACAGTTCCATGAACACTGAAGCTTTCTTT; CDR3 protein: CASSGDSSMNTEAFF
V gene: TRBV2; clone size: -; D gene: -; J gene: TRBJ1-5; CDR3 DNA: TGTGCCAGCAGTGATCGGGGGGGTACATCTCATCAGCCCCAGCATTTT; CDR3 protein: CASSDRGGTSHQPQHF
V gene: TRBV19; clone size: -; D gene: -; J gene: TRBJ1-5; CDR3 DNA: TGTGCCAGTAGCGTACAGGATAATAGCAATCAGCCCCAGCATTTT; CDR3 protein: CASSVQDNSNQPQHF
V gene: TRBV24-1; clone size: -; D gene: -; J gene: TRBJ1-2; CDR3 DNA: TGTGCCACCAGTGATTACAGGGATGGCTACACCTTC; CDR3 protein: CATSDYRDGYTF
V gene: TRBV29-1; clone size: -; D gene: TRBD1; J gene: TRBJ2-5; CDR3 DNA: TGCTCGGGGACAGGGGTTCATCAAGAGACCCAGTACTTC; CDR3 protein: CSGTGVHQETQYF
V gene: TRBV7-7; clone size: -; D gene: -; J gene: TRBJ1-2; CDR3 DNA: TGTGCTAGCAGCTTAGGGTACAGGGCCAACTATGGCTACACCTTC; CDR3 protein: CASSLGYRANYGYTF
V gene: TRBV28; clone size: -; D gene: -; J gene: TRBJ1-2; CDR3 DNA: TGTGCCAGCAGTTCCGGGGGGACCTATGGCTACACCTTC; CDR3 protein: CASSSGGTYGYTF
V gene: TRBV19; clone size: -; D gene: TRBD1; J gene: TRBJ1-1; CDR3 DNA: TGTGCCAGTTGTGGACAGGGGGCGCTTGGAATGAACACTGAAGCTTTCTTT; CDR3 protein: CASCGQGALGMNTEAFF
V gene: TRBV11-3; clone size: once; D gene: -; J gene: TRBJ1-1; CDR3 DNA: TGTGCCAGCAGCTTAGTGCAGGGAACTGAAGCTTTCTTT; CDR3 protein: CASSLVQGTEAFF
V gene: TRBV7-3; clone size: once; D gene: TRBD2; J gene: TRBJ2-1; CDR3 DNA: TGTGCCAGCAGCCCCACTAGCGGGGGATACAATGAGCAGTTCTTC; CDR3 protein: CASSPTSGGYNEQFF
V gene: TRBV19; clone size: once; D gene: TRBD2; J gene: TRBJ2-2; CDR3 DNA: TGTGCCAGTAGCATAGGCGGGGGGGCCCCCGGGGAGCTGTTTTTT; CDR3 protein: CASSIGGGAPGELFF
V gene: TRBV7-9; clone size: -; D gene: -; J gene: TRBJ1-2; CDR3 DNA: TGTGCCAGCACCCTAGGGGAGGGGGTTTCGTATGGCTACACCTTC; CDR3 protein: CASTLGEGVSYGYTF
V gene: TRBV2; clone size: -; D gene: -; J gene: TRBJ2-6; CDR3 DNA: TGTGCCAGCAGTGTACAGGGTTCTGGGGCCAACGTCCTGACTTTC; CDR3 protein: CASSVQGSGANVLTF
V gene: TRBV6-2/TRBV6-3; clone size: -; D gene: TRBD2; J gene: TRBJ2-1; CDR3 DNA: TGTGCCAGCAGCGCCCGGCCGGGACTAAGCCCGTTCTTC; CDR3 protein: CASSARPGLSPFF
V gene: TRBV10-3; clone size: -; D gene: -; J gene: TRBJ1-3; CDR3 DNA: TGTGCCTCCCGGGGAGGGGGGGCCGCCGCTAGGACCATATATTTT; CDR3 protein: CASRGGGAAARTIYF
V gene: TRBV4-3; clone size: -; D gene: -; J gene: TRBJ2-3; CDR3 DNA: TGCGCCAGCAGCCAAGAGGCGACAAATACGCAGTATTTT; CDR3 protein: CASSQEATNTQYF
V gene: TRBV19; clone size: -; D gene: -; J gene: TRBJ2-1; CDR3 DNA: TGTGCCAGTAGTATTAGAGGGATCTACAATGAGCAGTTCTTC; CDR3 protein: CASSIRGIYNEQFF
V gene: TRBV28; clone size: -; D gene: TRBD2; J gene: TRBJ2-1; CDR3 DNA: TGTGCCAGCAGTTCCCCTAGCGGGGGGGTGCATGAGCAGTTCTTC; CDR3 protein: CASSSPSGGVHEQFF
V gene: TRBV7-9; clone size: once; D gene: -; J gene: TRBJ2-3; CDR3 DNA: TGTGCCAGCAGCTTAGCGGACCGAGGAGGAACGCAGTATTTT; CDR3 protein: CASSLADRGGTQYF
V gene: TRBV11-3; clone size: -; D gene: -; J gene: TRBJ2-5; CDR3 DNA: TGTGCCAGCAGCTCTAGCGTCAGGGAGACCCAGTACTTC; CDR3 protein: CASSSSVRETQYF
V gene: TRBV6-5; clone size: -; D gene: -; J gene: TRBJ1-4; CDR3 DNA: TGTGCCAGCAGTAGGACCGGGACTAATGGGGAAAAACTGTTTTTT; CDR3 protein: CASSRTGTNGEKLFF
V gene: TRBV19; clone size: -; D gene: -; J gene: TRBJ1-2; CDR3 DNA: TGTGCCAGTAGTATGGGAACCGACAGCTACTATGGCTACACCTTC; CDR3 protein: CASSMGTDSYYGYTF
V gene: TRBV5-1; clone size: -; D gene: -; J gene: TRBJ2-3; CDR3 DNA: TGCGCCAGCAGCTCGGACCGGGGAGATACGCAGTATTTT; CDR3 protein: CASSSDRGDTQYF
V gene: TRBV3-1/TRBV3-2; clone size: few; D gene: TRBD1; J gene: TRBJ2-1; CDR3 DNA: TGTGCCAGCAGCCAAGACGGGACAGTTTACAATGAGCAGTTCTTC; CDR3 protein: CASSQDGTVYNEQFF
V gene: TRBV5-4; clone size: -; D gene: TRBD2; J gene: TRBJ2-3; CDR3 DNA: TGTGCCAGCAGCTTGGGGTTGTCTAGCGGGGGCACAGATACGCAGTATTTT; CDR3 protein: CASSLGLSSGGTDTQYF
V gene: TRBV5-1; clone size: -; D gene: TRBD1; J gene: TRBJ1-2; CDR3 DNA: TGCGCCAGCAGCTTGGAAGGGGGCGACGGCTACACCTTC; CDR3 protein: CASSLEGGDGYTF
V gene: TRBV10-3; clone size: -; D gene: -; J gene: TRBJ2-7; CDR3 DNA: TGTGCCATCACAGGAGGCAACTCCTACGAGCAGTACTTC; CDR3 protein: CAITGGNSYEQYF
V gene: TRBV6-4; clone size: -; D gene: -; J gene: TRBJ2-7; CDR3 DNA: TGTGCCAGTAAGACGGGATCCTACGAGCAGTACTTC; CDR3 protein: CASKTGSYEQYF
V gene: TRBV25-1; clone size: -; D gene: TRBD1; J gene: TRBJ1-1; CDR3 DNA: TGTGCCAGCAGTGAATCTCCCGGGACAGGGAACACTGAAGCTTTCTTT; CDR3 protein: CASSESPGTGNTEAFF
V gene: TRBV30; clone size: -; D gene: -; J gene: TRBJ2-6; CDR3 DNA: TGTGCCTGGAGTGTTCCTTTCGATTTACAGGGTAGGGACTCTGGGGCCAACGTCCTGACTTTC; CDR3 protein: CAWSVPFDLQGRDSGANVLTF
V gene: TRBV4-3; clone size: -; D gene: -; J gene: TRBJ2-1; CDR3 DNA: TGCGCCAGCAGCCAAGATTGGAGCTCCTACAATGAGCAGTTCTTC; CDR3 protein: CASSQDWSSYNEQFF
V gene: TRBV5-1; clone size: -; D gene: -; J gene: TRBJ2-5; CDR3 DNA: TGCGCCAGCAGCCCCCGTGGCCCCGGGGGAGAGACCCAGTACTTC; CDR3 protein: CASSPRGPGGETQYF
V gene: TRBV28; clone size: -; D gene: -; J gene: TRBJ2-7; CDR3 DNA: TGTGCCAGCAGTCCGACCGGTACGGGAGCCTACGAGCAGTACTTC; CDR3 protein: CASSPTGTGAYEQYF
V gene: TRBV29-1; clone size: once; D gene: TRBD2; J gene: TRBJ2-2; CDR3 DNA: TGCAGCGTATCCCCCGCGGGGGTGAACACCGGGGAGCTGTTTTTT; CDR3 protein: CSVSPAGVNTGELFF
V gene: TRBV9; clone size: -; D gene: TRBD1; J gene: TRBJ2-3; CDR3 DNA: TGTGCCAGCAGCGTAGGAGACAGGGTCCCGCAGTATTTT; CDR3 protein: CASSVGDRVPQYF
V gene: TRBV29-1; clone size: -; D gene: TRBD1; J gene: TRBJ1-2; CDR3 DNA: TGCAGCGTGGCCCCAGTGATAGGGGGCAACTATGGCTACACCTTC; CDR3 protein: CSVAPVIGGNYGYTF
V gene: TRBV5-1; clone size: -; D gene: -; J gene: TRBJ1-1; CDR3 DNA: TGCGCCAGCACCTCACTCCCAAGCGACACTGAAGCTTTCTTT; CDR3 protein: CASTSLPSDTEAFF
V gene: TRBV7-2; clone size: -; D gene: -; J gene: TRBJ1-2; CDR3 DNA: TGTGCCAGCAGCCAACTATGGGGGGCTAACTATGGCTACACCTTC; CDR3 protein: CASSQLWGANYGYTF
V gene: TRBV10-2; clone size: -; D gene: TRBD1; J gene: TRBJ2-6; CDR3 DNA: TGCGCCAGCAGTGAGGGGACAGGGGTCGGGGCCAACGTCCTGACTTTC; CDR3 protein: CASSEGTGVGANVLTF
V gene: TRBV10-1; clone size: once; D gene: -; J gene: TRBJ1-3; CDR3 DNA: TGCGCCAGCAGTGAGTCTTATTTAGGCCAAACGGGAGACACCATATATTTT; CDR3 protein: CASSESYLGQTGDTIYF
V gene: TRBV2; clone size: -; D gene: -; J gene: TRBJ2-6; CDR3 DNA: TGTGCCAGCAGTGAAGCGCAGGCACAGGTCGGAAACGTCCTGACTTTC; CDR3 protein: CASSEAQAQVGNVLTF
V gene: TRBV6-9; clone size: -; D gene: TRBD2; J gene: TRBJ2-5; CDR3 DNA: TGTGCCAGCACCCCTAAGGAGCCAGCGGGGGGGCTCTTGGAGACCCAGTACTTC; CDR3 protein: CASTPKEPAGGLLETQYF
V gene: TRBV18; clone size: -; D gene: -; J gene: TRBJ2-5; CDR3 DNA: TGTGCCAGCTCACCACCTAGCGACCAAGAGACCCAGTACTTC; CDR3 protein: CASSPPSDQETQYF
V gene: TRBV7-9; clone size: -; D gene: -; J gene: TRBJ1-1; CDR3 DNA: TGTGCCAGCAGCCCGAGGAGTCAGAGCTTGAACACTGAAGCTTTCTTT; CDR3 protein: CASSPRSQSLNTEAFF
V gene: TRBV19; clone size: few; D gene: TRBD1; J gene: TRBJ1-2; CDR3 DNA: TGTGCCACCTTGCCCGGAACGGACAGGAGGTACTATGGCTACACCTTC; CDR3 protein: CATLPGTDRRYYGYTF
V gene: TRBV3-1/TRBV3-2; clone size: -; D gene: TRBD1; J gene: TRBJ2-5; CDR3 DNA: TGTGCCAGCAGCCAAGCCTGGACAGGGAATCAAGAGACCCAGTACTTC; CDR3 protein: CASSQAWTGNQETQYF
V gene: TRBV7-9; clone size: -; D gene: -; J gene: TRBJ2-7; CDR3 DNA: TGTGCCAGCAGCTTAGCGGATCAGCGGACCTACGAGCAGTACTTC; CDR3 protein: CASSLADQRTYEQYF
V gene: TRBV13; clone size: few; D gene: -; J gene: TRBJ2-2; CDR3 DNA: TGTGCCAGCAGCTTAAAGGGGCGGAACACCGGGGAGCTGTTTTTT; CDR3 protein: CASSLKGRNTGELFF
V gene: TRBV19; clone size: -; D gene: -; J gene: TRBJ1-4; CDR3 DNA: TGTGCCAGTAGTATCGTGACACTCCAGTATGAAAAACTGTTTTTT; CDR3 protein: CASSIVTLQYEKLFF
V gene: TRBV7-2; clone size: -; D gene: TRBD2; J gene: TRBJ2-2; CDR3 DNA: TGTGCCAGCAGCTTCCTCGGGGGGGCCGCCACCGGGGAGCTGTTTTTT; CDR3 protein: CASSFLGGAATGELFF
V gene: TRBV5-1; clone size: -; D gene: TRBD2; J gene: TRBJ2-1; CDR3 DNA: TGCGCCAGCAGCCCTACGACTAGCGGGGGGCGCTCCTACAATGAGCAGTTCTTC; CDR3 protein: CASSPTTSGGRSYNEQFF